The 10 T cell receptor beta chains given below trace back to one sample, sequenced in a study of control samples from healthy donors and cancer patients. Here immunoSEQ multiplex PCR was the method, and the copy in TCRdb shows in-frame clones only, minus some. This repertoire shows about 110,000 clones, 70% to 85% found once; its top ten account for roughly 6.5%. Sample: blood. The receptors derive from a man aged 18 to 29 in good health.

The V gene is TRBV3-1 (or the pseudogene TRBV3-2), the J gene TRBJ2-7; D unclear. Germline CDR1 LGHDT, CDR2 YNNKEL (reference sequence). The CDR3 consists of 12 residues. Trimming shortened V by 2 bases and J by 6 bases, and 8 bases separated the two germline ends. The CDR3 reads CASSQSGLEQYF. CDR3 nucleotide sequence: TGTGCCAGCAGCCAATCCGGGCTCGAGCAGTACTTC.

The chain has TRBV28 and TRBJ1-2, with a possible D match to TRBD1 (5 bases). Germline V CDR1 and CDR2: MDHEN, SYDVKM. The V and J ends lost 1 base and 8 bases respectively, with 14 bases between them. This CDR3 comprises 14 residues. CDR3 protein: CASSLSRGIGGYTF. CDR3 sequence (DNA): TGTGCCAGCAGTTTATCGCGGGGGATAGGAGGCTACACCTTC.

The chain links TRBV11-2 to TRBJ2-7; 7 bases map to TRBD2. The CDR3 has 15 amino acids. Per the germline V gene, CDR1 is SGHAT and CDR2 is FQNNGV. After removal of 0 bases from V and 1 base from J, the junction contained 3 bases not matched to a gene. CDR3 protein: CASSLDPGGSYEQYV. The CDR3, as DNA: TGTGCCAGCAGCTTAGATCCGGGGGGTTCCTACGAGCAGTACGTC.

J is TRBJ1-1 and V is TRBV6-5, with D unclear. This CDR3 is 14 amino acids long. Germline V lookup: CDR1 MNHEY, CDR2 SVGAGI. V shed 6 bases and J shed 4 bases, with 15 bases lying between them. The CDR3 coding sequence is TGTGCCAGCAGCTCGACGGGAACGGGCACTGAAGCTTTCTTT. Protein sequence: CASSSTGTGTEAFF.

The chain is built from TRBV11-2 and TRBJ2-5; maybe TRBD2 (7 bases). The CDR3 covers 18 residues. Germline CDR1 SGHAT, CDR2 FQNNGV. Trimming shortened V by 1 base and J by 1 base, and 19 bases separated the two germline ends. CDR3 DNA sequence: TGTGCCAGCAGCTTAGGGACGATGGGCGGGGGCCTCCAAGAGACCCAGTACTTC. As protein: CASSLGTMGGGLQETQYF.

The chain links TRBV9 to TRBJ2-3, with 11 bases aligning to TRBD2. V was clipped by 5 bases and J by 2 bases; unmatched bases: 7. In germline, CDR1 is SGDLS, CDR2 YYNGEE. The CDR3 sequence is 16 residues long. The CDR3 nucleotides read TGTGCCAGCAGTCCTACTAGCGGGGGAGCCACAGATACGCAGTATTTT. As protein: CASSPTSGGATDTQYF.

The CDR3 spells CASTGSGEAFF. CDR3 coding DNA: TGTGCCAGCACAGGTTCCGGTGAAGCTTTCTTT. This sequence joins TRBV12-3 or TRBV12-4 and TRBJ1-1; D gene uncertain. CDR3 size: 11 residues. Trimming removed 7 bases at V and 7 bases at J, with 10 bases between.

The CDR3 loop is CASSLLKQGARTEAFF. CDR3 coding DNA: TGTGCCAGCAGCTTACTTAAACAGGGGGCGCGTACTGAAGCTTTCTTT. V and J are TRBV7-2 and TRBJ1-1, with TRBD1 matching over 9 bases. The V gene end was trimmed by 2 bases and the J gene end by 5 bases; junction bases not matched to a gene: 9. The CDR3 is 16 residues long. Per the germline V gene, CDR1 is SGHTA and CDR2 is FQGNSA.

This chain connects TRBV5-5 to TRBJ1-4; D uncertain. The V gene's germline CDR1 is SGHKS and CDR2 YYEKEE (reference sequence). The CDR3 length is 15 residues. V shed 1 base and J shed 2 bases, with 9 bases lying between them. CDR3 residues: CASSLLLGTNEKLFF. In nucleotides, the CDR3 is TGTGCCAGCAGCTTGCTATTAGGGACTAATGAAAAACTGTTTTTT.

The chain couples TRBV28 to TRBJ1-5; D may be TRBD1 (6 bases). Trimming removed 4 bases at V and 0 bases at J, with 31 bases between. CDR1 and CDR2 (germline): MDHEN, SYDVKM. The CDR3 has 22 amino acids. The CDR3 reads CASSSNLLTGTSIKYSNQPQHF. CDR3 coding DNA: TGTGCCAGCAGTTCTAACCTTCTAACCGGGACATCGATCAAATATAGCAATCAGCCCCAGCATTTT.